This passage covers 2 T cell receptor beta chains from one sample sequenced in a study of T cells after yellow fever vaccination (dated by TCRdb to about 2019). The protocol used for the library was 5' RACE. The instrument was an Illumina HiSeq 2500. TCRdb reworked the public reads: Q25 trimming with fastp, MiXCR clone assembly, productive beta chains retained. Rows with one shared CDR3 protein collapse into an entry with the most common genes and DNA. In all, the sample holds 500,000 to 700,000 distinct CDR3 sequences, and 15% to 20% of those were seen once. The top ten clones comprise around 15% of the sample. In the paper's terms, the treatment or condition label means: live attenuated yellow fever vaccine strain. The input for sequencing was PBMCs, taken 15 days after the yellow fever booster vaccination. These receptors all stem from a man aged 30 to 39 who received the YFV17D yellow fever vaccine.

There are many counts of this clonotype. The chain couples TRBV12-3 or TRBV12-4 to TRBJ1-1; a possible D gene is TRBD1 (5 bases). The CDR3 totals 12 residues. V was cut by 6 bases and J by 4 bases, with 9 bases left in between. As DNA, the CDR3 is TGTGCCAGCAGCCCCCAGGGCACTGAAGCTTTCTTT. Translating gives CASSPQGTEAFF.

This clonotype was detected once. The chain recombines TRBV5-5 with TRBJ2-3; D remains unclear. In germline, CDR1 is SGHKS, CDR2 YYEKEE (reference sequence). The CDR3 is 14 amino acids. The ends were cut back, 2 bases at V and 0 bases at J, with 7 bases in the middle. The CDR3 DNA is TGTGCCAGCAGCTTCAAGTGGAGCACAGATACGCAGTATTTT. It codes for CASSFKWSTDTQYF.